Described below is a single T cell receptor (beta chain) sequence and its context. The antigen is undetermined. The data are from a study of cytomegalovirus exposure and HLA in healthy donors. Overall study findings and caveats: Overall, around 150 TCR beta chains were annotated as cytomegalovirus-associated.

The CDR3 spans 14 residues. Looked up from germline, CDR1 is SGHRS and CDR2 is YFSETQ. The V gene lost 1 base and the J gene lost 4 bases, with 11 bases spanning the gap. 13 Jbeta primers and 60 Vbeta primers were used for the PCR. The protocol was immunoSEQ multiplex PCR, while the TCRdb copy is restricted to in-frame clones and leaves out a portion. In the table there are fewer than 150,000 clones, nearly 80% of which are singletons. Sequencing was done on a sample of PBMCs. V usage is TRBV5-1 and J usage is TRBJ1-1; D ambiguous. This TCR came from a male donor in good health and CMV-seronegative. The CDR3 DNA is TGCGCCAGCAGCTTGCAACAGTCGCTCACTGAAGCTTTCTTT. Translated, it gives CASSLQQSLTEAFF.